This entry lists 2 T cell receptor beta chains sequenced from one sample in a study of blood T cell repertoires in COVID-19. The protocol was immunoSEQ multiplex PCR, while the TCRdb copy is restricted to in-frame clones and leaves out a portion. The repertoire holds roughly 88,000 clones, with around three quarters as singletons. Sequenced input: peripheral blood. These receptors were taken from a woman in her sixties in a cohort sampled during active or convalescent COVID-19.

This chain connects TRBV15 to TRBJ1-6; D gene uncertain. With 7 bases removed from V and 8 bases from J, the gap between germline ends came to 12 bases. Germline V gives CDR1 LNHNV, CDR2 YYDKDF (reference sequence). The CDR3 has 13 amino acids. Here the CDR3 reads CATTPDFYSPLHF. CDR3 sequence (DNA): TGTGCCACCACCCCGGACTTTTATTCACCCCTCCACTTT.

The chain links TRBV6-6 to TRBJ2-1; D is undetermined. The CDR3 is 15 residues long. Deletions cut 6 bases from V and 0 bases from J, with 12 bases between. Germline V gives CDR1 MNHNY, CDR2 SVGAGI (reference sequence). The CDR3 is CASRPTPSSYNEQFF. DNA for the CDR3: TGTGCCAGCAGGCCGACACCCAGCTCCTACAATGAGCAGTTCTTC.